Following are 3 T cell receptor beta chains from one sample sequenced in a study of T cell clones after liver transplantation. Data came from immunoSEQ multiplex PCR; TCRdb stores just in-frame clones and leaves some out. The repertoire consists of over 50,000 clones, with roughly 83% occurring once and the leading ten covering 7.5% to 10%. The sequencing here drew on CD4+ T cells from blood, taken before liver transplant. The origin of the receptors is a human donor who received a liver transplant.

The gene calls are TRBV6-5 and TRBJ2-7, with unresolved D. CDR3 length equals 13 residues. Germline CDR1 reads MNHEY; CDR2 reads SVGAGI. V was shortened by 7 bases and J by 2 bases, with 12 bases between the two germline ends. The CDR3 region has the DNA TGTGCCAGCACGGATCGGGCCGCCTACGAGCAGTACTTC. Its translation: CASTDRAAYEQYF.

The J gene is TRBJ2-1, the V gene TRBV14; 7 bases are a match to TRBD1. Looked up from germline, CDR1 is SGHDN and CDR2 is FVKESK. Trimming removed 4 bases from V and 5 bases from J; junction bases left unmatched: 11. This CDR3 spans 16 amino acids. CDR3 sequence (DNA): TGTGCCAGCAGCCCCGATGGGACAGCAACTGACAATGAGCAGTTCTTC. It specifies CASSPDGTATDNEQFF.

This clone is a singleton in its sample. The chain couples TRBV7-2 to TRBJ2-5; 8 nucleotides align to TRBD1. The V segment lost 5 bases and the J segment 7 bases; nucleotides outside the gene matches: 9. CDR1 is SGHTA, CDR2 FQGNSA, per germline. CDR3 size: 14 residues. As DNA, the CDR3 is TGTGCCAGCAGCCCCCGACAGGGGTTGGGGACCCAGTACTTC. It encodes CASSPRQGLGTQYF.